This entry lists 3 T cell receptor beta chains sequenced from one sample in a study of cytomegalovirus exposure and HLA in healthy donors. Primers for the PCR totalled 60 Vbeta and 13 Jbeta. TCRdb's copy holds only in-frame clones and misses some; the assay was immunoSEQ multiplex PCR. The sample includes around 200,000 clones, roughly 79% of them seen just once. The sequenced material came from PBMCs. The receptors originated from a man aged 25-40 years in good health and CMV-seronegative.

This rearrangement joins TRBV2 to TRBJ2-3, with TRBD1 as a possible D gene (7 bases). The CDR3 is 15 amino acids. The V gene's germline CDR1 is SNHLY and CDR2 FYNNEI. Trimming took off 6 bases at V and 0 bases at J, with 13 bases between the two ends. Here the CDR3 DNA reads TGTGCCAGCAGAAGCGCGGGACAGAGCACAGATACGCAGTATTTT. Translation: CASRSAGQSTDTQYF.

The chain recombines TRBV28 with TRBJ1-4, with D uncertain. Trimming left V 5 bases short and J 0 bases short, with 10 bases between. This CDR3 contains 15 residues. The germline CDR1 and CDR2 sequences are MDHEN and SYDVKM. The CDR3 DNA reads as TGTGCCAGCAGTCTCCCAGGCGCAACTAATGAAAAACTGTTTTTT. As protein: CASSLPGATNEKLFF.

The chain employs TRBV4-2 and TRBJ2-3; weak D call: TRBD2 (5 bases). The V gene's germline CDR1 is LGHNA and CDR2 YNFKEQ. V lost 10 bases to trimming and J lost 2 bases, with 19 bases between them. CDR3 length: 15 amino acids. CDR3 sequence: CATTAGLLDTDTQYF. The CDR3 DNA sequence: TGTGCCACCACCGCTGGACTCCTCGACACAGATACGCAGTATTTT.